The 30 T cell receptor beta chains below come from one sample, sequenced in a study of immune evolution from preneoplasia to lung adenocarcinoma. Method: immunoSEQ multiplex PCR; TCRdb's copy keeps in-frame clones and lacks some. The table lists around 2,500 clones, around 83% of them singletons. The sequenced sample consisted of FFPE lung adenocarcinoma in situ tissue. These receptors all stem from a person between 60 and 80 years old with lung adenocarcinoma.

This clone was seen a few times. The rearrangement links TRBV28 to TRBJ1-1, with TRBD1 matching over 10 bases. This CDR3 is 14 amino acids long. V dropped 9 bases and J dropped 4; count of bases not matched to a gene: 8. Germline values: CDR1 MDHEN, CDR2 SYDVKM. CDR3 in amino acids: CASETGGGGTEAFF. DNA of the CDR3: TGTGCCAGTGAGACAGGGGGCGGGGGCACTGAAGCTTTCTTT.

The chain carries TRBV6-4 and TRBJ1-2; a weak D match, TRBD1 (6 bases). The germline CDR1 and CDR2 sequences are MRHNA and SNTAGT. V lost 4 bases and J 4 bases, leaving 10 bases between the germline ends. The CDR3 sequence is 13 residues long. The CDR3 reads CASSGGPTYGYTF. The CDR3 DNA sequence: TGTGCCAGCAGTGGGGGGCCAACCTATGGCTACACCTTC.

This clone has just a few counts. J is TRBJ1-2 and V is TRBV28; no clear D. CDR1 MDHEN and CDR2 SYDVKM come from the germline V gene. The CDR3 totals 14 residues. V lost 2 bases to trimming and J lost 2 bases, with 9 bases between them. CDR3 in amino acids: CASSLKTGNYGYTF. Written as DNA, the CDR3 is TGTGCCAGCAGTTTAAAAACGGGAAACTATGGCTACACCTTC.

Of note for this clone: Its ends do not fully match the called genes, so a read error is possible. The V gene is TRBV5-1, the J gene TRBJ2-6, with D uncertain. There are 14 residues in the CDR3. Germline V CDR1 and CDR2: SGHRS, YFSETQ. The CDR3 DNA sequence: TGCACCAGCAAAACGACCTCTGGGGCCAACGTCCTGACTTTC. Protein sequence: CTSKTTSGANVLTF.

The J gene is TRBJ1-5, the V gene TRBV6-1, with 10 nucleotides matching TRBD1. Germline CDR1 MNHNS, CDR2 SASEGT. With 6 bases clipped from V and 3 bases from J, the junction kept 5 bases outside the gene matches. This CDR3 contains 15 residues. In DNA form, the CDR3 reads TGTGCCAGCAGATATGGACAGGGGGACAATCAGCCCCAGCATTTT. Encoded protein: CASRYGQGDNQPQHF.

This clone was seen a single time. The chain employs TRBV4-1 and TRBJ2-6; 7 bases are shared with TRBD2. The CDR3 is made up of 17 amino acids. Germline CDR1 and CDR2: MGHRA and YSYEKL. V gave up 4 bases and J gave up 2 bases; unmatched junction bases: 8. This chain's CDR3 is CASSPQWGGTGANVLTF. CDR3 nucleotide sequence: TGCGCCAGCAGCCCCCAATGGGGGGGGACTGGGGCCAACGTCCTGACTTTC.

The chain carries TRBV10-2 and TRBJ1-4, with TRBD1 matching over 7 bases. Per germline, CDR1 WSHSY and CDR2 SAAADI. The CDR3 spans 15 residues. Germline trimming cut 2 bases from V and 8 bases from J; bases unmatched to any gene: 8. In DNA, the CDR3 is TGCGCCAGCAGTGAGGAGGAGGGGGCGGACGAAAAACTGTTTTTT. Translating gives CASSEEEGADEKLFF.

The CDR3 is CASSLTLQGQGLSTQYF. The DNA of the CDR3 is TGCGCCAGCAGCTTGACCCTGCAGGGACAGGGGTTGTCGACCCAGTACTTC. The gene calls are TRBV5-1 and TRBJ2-5; 10 bases line up with TRBD1. V shed 1 base, J shed 7 bases, and the junction held 13 bases outside the gene matches. Germline V gene data show CDR1 as SGHRS and CDR2 as YFSETQ. The CDR3 spans 17 residues.

This clone occurred once. J is TRBJ2-7 and V is TRBV4-3, with 10 bases lining up with TRBD2. Trimming took 0 bases from V and 6 from J; bases not matched to a gene: 2. Germline lookup yields CDR1 LGHNA and CDR2 YSLEER. This CDR3 has 14 amino acids. The CDR3 protein is CASSQDRTSGEQYF. CDR3 DNA sequence: TGCGCCAGCAGCCAAGATCGGACTAGCGGCGAGCAGTACTTC.

The chain uses TRBV28 and TRBJ1-1; tentative D call: TRBD1 (5 bases). Deletions cut 6 bases from V and 4 bases from J, with 27 bases between. The CDR3 runs 18 residues. Per the germline V gene, CDR1 is MDHEN and CDR2 is SYDVKM. DNA of the CDR3: TGTGCCAGCAGCATGAGGTGGGTGGCAGGGCGGCGCGTCACTGAAGCTTTCTTT. Encoded protein: CASSMRWVAGRRVTEAFF.

This chain connects TRBV9 to TRBJ1-1; 8 bases agree with TRBD1. The germline V gene has CDR1 SGDLS and CDR2 YYNGEE. The trim removed 3 bases at V and 3 bases at J, leaving 1 base unmatched. The CDR3 is 13 residues long. The CDR3 coding sequence is TGTGCCAGCAGCGCGACAGGGGACACTGAAGCTTTCTTT. Amino acids: CASSATGDTEAFF.

V is TRBV5-1 and J is TRBJ2-1, with D maybe TRBD2 (7 bases). V lost 0 bases and J lost 5, with 12 bases in between. This CDR3 spans 15 amino acids. Germline V lookup: CDR1 SGHRS, CDR2 YFSETQ. Written as DNA, the CDR3 is TGCGCCAGCAGCTTGGGGCAGGGGAGGGACAATGAGCAGTTCTTC. Protein: CASSLGQGRDNEQFF.

The chain couples TRBV5-6 to TRBJ2-5; a possible D gene is TRBD1 (5 bases). Germline V lookup: CDR1 SGHDT, CDR2 YYEEEE. Trimming took off 0 bases at V and 7 bases at J, with 16 bases between the two ends. The CDR3 loop spans 15 amino acids. CDR3 DNA: TGTGCCAGCAGCTTGGGGACACGGACCGTGGGGACCCAGTACTTC. It translates to CASSLGTRTVGTQYF.

This clone came up once. This sequence joins TRBV11-2 and TRBJ1-2, with D hard to call. Trimming left V 5 bases short and J 6 bases short, with 16 bases between. CDR3 length equals 14 residues. Germline CDR1 SGHAT, CDR2 FQNNGV. CDR3 in amino acids: CASSPSGVRDGYTF. The CDR3 bases are TGTGCCAGCAGCCCCTCCGGGGTAAGGGATGGCTACACCTTC.

This chain links TRBV29-1 with TRBJ2-1; maybe TRBD2 (7 bases). This CDR3 has 12 residues. V lost 7 bases and J 11 bases, leaving 18 bases between the germline ends. Germline lookup yields CDR1 SQVTM and CDR2 ANQGSEA. The CDR3 region has the DNA TGCAGCGGTGAGGGGGGGAACAGGCAGCAGTTCTTC. Amino acid sequence: CSGEGGNRQQFF.

This clone was counted once. The gene calls are TRBV4-2 and TRBJ2-4, with D unresolved. V lost 0 bases to trimming and J lost 6 bases, with 6 bases between them. The CDR3 contains 13 residues. The germline V gene has CDR1 LGHNA and CDR2 YNFKEQ. CDR3 protein: CASSQEILNIQYF. The CDR3 DNA sequence: TGTGCCAGCAGCCAAGAGATCTTAAACATTCAGTACTTC.

This rearrangement joins TRBV2 to TRBJ1-2; TRBD1 might be the D (6 bases). CDR3 size: 14 residues. V dropped 4 bases and J dropped 3 bases, with 12 bases sitting between them. Germline V CDR1 and CDR2: SNHLY, FYNNEI. In DNA, the CDR3 is TGTGCCAGCAGTGGGGTAGGGGGACACTATGGCTACACCTTC. Translated: CASSGVGGHYGYTF.

The genes are TRBV29-1 and TRBJ2-3; TRBD2 matches 8 bases. Germline assignment: CDR1 SQVTM and CDR2 ANQGSEA. The CDR3 sequence is 14 residues long. After removal of 7 bases from V and 4 bases from J, the junction contained 10 bases not matched to a gene. In DNA form, the CDR3 reads TGCAGCGCCTCAACGGGGGGGTCGGCAGATACGCAGTATTTT. Encoded protein: CSASTGGSADTQYF.

The chain uses TRBV28 and TRBJ2-7, with a weak D call TRBD2 (6 bases). The length of the CDR3 is 12 residues. Looked up from germline, CDR1 is MDHEN and CDR2 is SYDVKM. Trimming cost V 1 base and J 8 bases, with 9 bases left between them. The CDR3: CASSLFGLQQYF. CDR3 DNA sequence: TGTGCCAGCAGTTTATTTGGACTACAGCAGTACTTC. Looking up the rest from reference TRBV28 and TRBJ2-7 gives the full variable domain: DVKVTQSSRYLVKRTGEKVFLECVQDMDHENMFWYRQDPGLGLRLIYFSYDVKMKEKGDIPEGYSVSREKKERFSLILESASTNQTSMYLCASSLFGLQQYFGPGTRLTVT.

The CDR3 region is CARSLVGHPGTEAFF. DNA of the CDR3: TGTGCCAGAAGCTTAGTAGGCCATCCGGGCACTGAAGCTTTCTTT. J is TRBJ1-1 and V is TRBV7-5. TRBV7-5 is recorded as a pseudogene. This CDR3 is built from 15 residues.

The CDR3 DNA reads TGTGCCAGTAGTGCAAGGAGGGGTCCGGATTCACCCCTCCACTTT. Protein: CASSARRGPDSPLHF. The rearrangement joins TRBV19 to TRBJ1-6; a weak D match, TRBD1 (5 bases). This CDR3 contains 15 residues. V lost 5 bases to trimming and J lost 8 bases, with 16 bases between them. Germline assignment: CDR1 LNHDA and CDR2 SQIVND (reference sequence). The entire variable domain, with the rest obtained from reference TRBV19 and TRBJ1-6, is as follows: DGGITQSPKYLFRKEGQNVTLSCEQNLNHDAMYWYRQDPGQGLRLIYYSQIVNDFQKGDIAEGYSVSREKKESFPLTVTSAQKNPTAFYLCASSARRGPDSPLHFGNGTRLTVT.

The CDR3 coding sequence is TGTGCCAGCAGTCAAGACAGGGGCAATTTTCCTTTCTTT. Residues: CASSQDRGNFPFF. The gene calls are TRBV27 and TRBJ1-1; 8 nucleotides match TRBD1. V was pared by 5 bases and J by 12 bases, with 11 bases of the junction left unmatched. This CDR3 region has 13 residues. The V gene's germline CDR1 is MNHEY and CDR2 SMNVEV (reference sequence).

The chain is built from TRBV6-5 and TRBJ2-7, with TRBD2 matching over 9 bases. V gave up 2 bases and J gave up 2 bases; unmatched junction bases: 4. Germline-derived CDR1 and CDR2 are MNHEY and SVGAGI. This CDR3 is 15 amino acids long. CDR3 sequence: CASSYGLAGPYEQYF. The CDR3 DNA follows: TGTGCCAGCAGTTACGGGCTAGCGGGGCCCTACGAGCAGTACTTC.

V gene TRBV11-2 combines with J gene TRBJ2-5; 9 nucleotides line up with TRBD2. The CDR3 has 16 residues. J was trimmed by 2 bases and V by 1 base; bases with no gene match: 5. CDR1 and CDR2 from the germline V gene are SGHAT and FQNNGV. The CDR3 loop reads CASSLGVAGDQETQYF. CDR3 nucleotides: TGTGCCAGCAGCTTAGGGGTAGCGGGGGATCAAGAGACCCAGTACTTC.

V gene TRBV5-1 combines with J gene TRBJ1-1, with D possibly being TRBD1 (6 bases). The CDR3 spans 16 residues. Germline lookup yields CDR1 SGHRS and CDR2 YFSETQ. Between the trimmed V and J ends, which lost 4 bases and 0 bases, there was a span of 16 bases. The CDR3 DNA is TGCGCCAGCAGCCCAGGGGTTTCGGGGATGAACACTGAAGCTTTCTTT. Translation: CASSPGVSGMNTEAFF.

This clone was observed once. V gene TRBV15 combines with J gene TRBJ1-5; D is undetermined. From germline, CDR1 is LNHNV and CDR2 YYDKDF (reference sequence). The CDR3 sequence is 14 residues long. V was trimmed by 4 bases and J by 1 base, leaving 8 bases between them. In nucleotides, the CDR3 is TGTGCCACCAGCAAGCCTTCGAGCAATCAGCCCCAGCATTTT. Encoded protein: CATSKPSSNQPQHF.

This clone was seen more than once but under ten times. V is TRBV6-5 and J is TRBJ1-1; the D gene is possibly TRBD1 (5 bases). V lost 6 bases to trimming and J lost 3 bases, with 17 bases between them. Germline CDR1 reads MNHEY; CDR2 reads SVGAGI. The CDR3 sequence is 15 residues long. DNA for the CDR3: TGTGCCAGCAGCCCCGGGGGGAATTTGGACACTGAAGCTTTCTTT. This translates into CASSPGGNLDTEAFF.

This chain links TRBV27 with TRBJ2-3; the match to TRBD2 covers 9 bases. Trimming at V came to 2 bases and at J to 5 bases, leaving 11 bases not matched to a gene. The CDR3 spans 17 residues. Germline loops: CDR1 MNHEY, CDR2 SMNVEV (reference sequence). The CDR3: CASSLGSAGGPQDTQYF. Written as DNA, the CDR3 is TGTGCCAGCAGTTTAGGTTCGGCGGGGGGGCCACAAGATACGCAGTATTTT.

This chain joins TRBV6-5 and TRBJ1-4, with a possible D match to TRBD1 (5 bases). The V end lost 0 bases, the J end lost 0 bases, and 5 bases lay between the germline ends. Germline assignment: CDR1 MNHEY and CDR2 SVGAGI. This CDR3 has 15 amino acids. DNA for the CDR3: TGTGCCAGCAGTTACTCGACAGCAACTAATGAAAAACTGTTTTTT. This codes for CASSYSTATNEKLFF.

The V gene is TRBV7-2, the J gene TRBJ2-1, with D maybe TRBD2 (6 bases). CDR1 and CDR2 (germline): SGHTA, FQGNSA. The CDR3 is 14 residues long. With 4 bases removed from V and 9 bases from J, the gap between germline ends came to 16 bases. The CDR3 coding sequence is TGTGCCAGCAGCTCCGGGACTCTCAAGGGTGAGCAGTTCTTC. Its translation: CASSSGTLKGEQFF.